This T cell receptor (beta chain) is drawn from a study of regulatory T cells in long-lasting Graves disease. Arm-PCR of CDR3 regions and iRepertoire HTBI primers were the basis on which TCR beta libraries were built. TCRdb analysed the multiplex PCR reads with MiXCR anew, one entry per CDR3 protein. This sample has hundreds of thousands of distinct CDR3 sequences, with roughly a fifth found just once. The time point: persistent/refractory GD, antithyroid drugs over 5 years with positive TRAb. From RNA extracted from PBMCs, the TCR library was made. V was clipped by 4 bases and J by 4 bases, with 16 bases between them. The CDR3 is 15 amino acids. CDR1 and CDR2 from the germline V gene are MNHNS and SASEGT. This clonotype has just a few counts.

Sequenced material: peripheral blood mononuclear cells (PBMCs), taken when the disease was refractory, from a patient treated with antithyroid drugs. The TCR originated in a female donor with Graves disease. The chain carries TRBV6-1 and TRBJ1-1, with D maybe TRBD1 (6 bases). This chain's CDR3 is CASSGFRGLGTEAFF. The CDR3 coding sequence is TGTGCCAGCAGTGGCTTTCGGGGGCTCGGCACTGAAGCTTTCTTT.